These 29 T cell receptor beta chains share one sample of origin, sequenced in a study of T cells in Graves' hyperthyroidism and ophthalmopathy. There were TCR beta CDR3 regions amplified from RNA transcripts. The TCR CDR3 first-round RT-PCR relied on the HTBI primer set. TCRdb re-derived calls from the multiplex PCR reads in MiXCR, one entry per CDR3 protein. The sample includes roughly 280,000 distinct CDR3 sequences, approximately 23% of them seen just once. The specimen sequenced was blood. The receptors were gathered from a man aged 25 to 40 with Graves' ophthalmopathy.

This clonotype was observed at least ten times. This chain uses TRBV2 with TRBJ2-7, with 7 bases fitting TRBD2. Germline lookup yields CDR1 SNHLY and CDR2 FYNNEI. V shed 6 bases and J 3 bases; nucleotides not matched to a gene: 2. CDR3 length: 12 residues. The CDR3 protein is CASRSGGYEQYF. For the CDR3, the DNA is TGTGCCAGCAGATCGGGAGGCTACGAGCAGTACTTC.

This clonotype has only a few counts. The rearrangement links TRBV27 to TRBJ2-7; D might be TRBD2 (7 bases). V lost 0 bases to trimming and J lost 7 bases, with 16 bases between them. Germline CDR1 MNHEY, CDR2 SMNVEV (reference sequence). CDR3 length: 15 amino acids. This CDR3 reads CASSLSGGPAGEQYF. CDR3 DNA sequence: TGTGCCAGCAGTTTATCCGGGGGGCCCGCGGGGGAGCAGTACTTC.

This sequence joins TRBV5-1 and TRBJ2-7; maybe TRBD2 (6 bases). Trimming took 0 bases from V and 6 from J, leaving 19 bases between them. The V gene's germline CDR1 is SGHRS and CDR2 YFSETQ. The CDR3 runs 16 residues. The CDR3 is CASSLEMSGDSGEQYF. The CDR3 coding sequence is TGCGCCAGCAGCTTGGAGATGTCGGGGGATTCTGGCGAGCAGTACTTC.

The chain joins TRBV30 to TRBJ1-1; tentatively, D is TRBD1 (5 bases). The germline V gene has CDR1 GTSNPN and CDR2 SVGIG (reference sequence). CDR3 length: 13 amino acids. Deletions cut 2 bases from V and 5 bases from J, with 12 bases between. The CDR3 bases are TGTGCCTGGAGTCGGCGGGGGGGGACTGAAGCTTTCTTT. Its translation: CAWSRRGGTEAFF.

This clonotype has just a few counts. The J gene is TRBJ2-1, the V gene TRBV12-3 or TRBV12-4, with TRBD2 matching 11 bases. This CDR3 region has 17 residues. J gave up 8 bases and V 8 bases, and 17 bases lay outside the gene matches. CDR3 sequence reads: CASDGLAGGGTVDEQFF. The CDR3 DNA reads as TGTGCCAGCGATGGGCTAGCGGGAGGTGGTACGGTAGATGAGCAGTTCTTC.

This clonotype was detected only a few times. The chain is built from TRBV12-5 and TRBJ2-6, with D perhaps given as TRBD1 or TRBD2 (5 bases each). V dropped 6 bases and J dropped 0 bases, with 12 bases sitting between them. The CDR3 runs to 16 residues. CDR1 LGHNT and CDR2 FRNRAP come from the germline V gene. CDR3 in amino acids: CASGPLGTSGANVLTF. The DNA for the CDR3 is TGTGCTAGTGGCCCCCTCGGGACCTCTGGGGCCAACGTCCTGACTTTC.

The rearrangement uses TRBV5-1 and TRBJ1-4; D not resolved. Germline V gives CDR1 SGHRS, CDR2 YFSETQ. The CDR3 length is 15 residues. V shed 1 base and J shed 0 bases, with 7 bases lying between them. The CDR3: CASSLMGTTNEKLFF. The CDR3 DNA is TGCGCCAGCAGCTTGATGGGGACAACTAATGAAAAACTGTTTTTT.

The CDR3, as DNA: TGCAGTGCTAGAGAAAACTGGGGGAGAGCTTTCTTT. Residues: CSARENWGRAFF. V gene TRBV20-1 combines with J gene TRBJ1-1; TRBD1 is a possible D gene (5 bases). Germline values: CDR1 DFQATT, CDR2 SNEGSKA (reference sequence). CDR3 length: 12 residues. The V gene lost 0 bases and the J gene lost 10 bases, with 12 bases spanning the gap.

The genes are TRBV20-1 and TRBJ2-4; TRBD2 matches at 8 bases. Trimming took 6 bases from V and 2 from J; bases not matched to a gene: 9. The germline gives CDR1 DFQATT, CDR2 SNEGSKA (reference sequence). The CDR3 contains 15 residues. Here the CDR3 DNA reads TGCAGTGCAGTCGGACTAGCATTTACCAAAAACATTCAGTACTTC. Its protein product is CSAVGLAFTKNIQYF.

In its sample, this clonotype was seen a few times. The chain employs TRBV30 and TRBJ2-7; 8 bases agree with TRBD2. V lost 0 bases and J lost 2; bases outside the gene matches: 3. Per germline, CDR1 GTSNPN and CDR2 SVGIG (reference sequence). CDR3 length: 14 residues. The CDR3 is CAWSVAAGAYEQYF. The CDR3 bases are TGTGCCTGGAGTGTAGCAGCGGGAGCCTACGAGCAGTACTTC.

Turning to this clonotype: Because it lacks the conserved phenylalanine or tryptophan at the end, this CDR3 is likely a read error. The chain recombines TRBV5-1 with TRBJ1-1; D not resolved. The V end lost 3 bases, the J end lost 5 bases, and 17 bases lay between the germline ends. The CDR3 is 15 amino acids. Germline V lookup: CDR1 SGHRS, CDR2 YFSETQ. The CDR3 DNA reads as TGCGCCAGCAGCTCCTCTCCTGACTCGGATACTGAAGCTTTCCTT. It specifies CASSSSPDSDTEAFL.

This sequence joins TRBV10-2 and TRBJ2-7; 12 nucleotides line up with TRBD2. The junction had 2 bases not matched to a gene; V was cut back by 3 bases and J by 5 bases. Germline CDR1 reads WSHSY; CDR2 reads SAAADI. The CDR3 loop spans 14 amino acids. In DNA form, the CDR3 reads TGCGCCAGCAGTGAACTAGCGGGAGGCAACGAGCAGTACTTC. Amino acids: CASSELAGGNEQYF.

This clonotype was seen only a few times. The gene calls are TRBV4-1 and TRBJ1-1; 7 bases map to TRBD1. The J segment lost 5 bases and the V segment lost 4 bases, leaving 10 bases of the junction unmatched. The CDR3 has 15 amino acids. Germline CDR1 reads MGHRA; CDR2 reads YSYEKL. DNA of the CDR3: TGCGCCAGCAGCCGACCAGGAGGGGGCTTGACTGAAGCTTTCTTT. Protein product: CASSRPGGGLTEAFF.

In the case of this clonotype: Germline is not matched at one junction end, which may reflect a read error. This sequence joins TRBV5-1 and TRBJ2-5; 7 bases agree with TRBD1. The CDR3 loop spans 13 amino acids. Looked up from germline, CDR1 is SGHRS and CDR2 is YFSETQ. The CDR3 sequence: CASSSGTEETQYF. The CDR3 nucleotides read TGTGCCAGCAGCTCCGGGACAGAAGAGACCCAGTACTTC.

V is TRBV5-1 and J is TRBJ1-4; D might be TRBD1 (6 bases). Germline V lookup: CDR1 SGHRS, CDR2 YFSETQ. Trimming shortened V by 4 bases and J by 2 bases, and 21 bases separated the two germline ends. CDR3 size: 18 residues. This CDR3 is CASSKGHALGGTNEKLFF. The CDR3 coding sequence is TGCGCCAGCAGCAAGGGACACGCCTTAGGAGGGACTAATGAAAAACTGTTTTTT.

This clonotype was seen repeatedly, ten times or more. The CDR3 nucleotides read TGTGCCAGCAGCCGGGGGGGAAGGGGGCCCGATCAGCCCCAGCATTTT. The encoded protein is CASSRGGRGPDQPQHF. The chain combines TRBV28 with TRBJ1-5, with TRBD1 matching over 7 bases. The CDR3 extends over 16 amino acids. Losses at the gene ends were 6 bases for V and 5 bases for J; bases not matched to a gene: 13. Germline lookup yields CDR1 MDHEN and CDR2 SYDVKM.

This clonotype was recorded many times. The chain links TRBV2 to TRBJ2-3, with 7 bases identical to TRBD2. Germline assignment: CDR1 SNHLY and CDR2 FYNNEI. Trimming cost V 4 bases and J 0 bases; bases outside gene matches: 4. The CDR3 totals 15 residues. CDR3 DNA: TGTGCCAGCAGTGGCCAGGGAGGGAGCACAGATACGCAGTATTTT. Translating it yields CASSGQGGSTDTQYF.

This clonotype was detected many times. V gene TRBV18 combines with J gene TRBJ1-1; D not certain. Germline V gene data show CDR1 as KGHSH and CDR2 as LQKENI. This CDR3 has 16 residues. Deletions cut 4 bases from V and 3 bases from J, with 18 bases between. CDR3 coding DNA: TGTGCCAGCTCACGACCCTGGACCCCGAGGGACACTGAAGCTTTCTTT. It specifies CASSRPWTPRDTEAFF.

This clonotype showed up many times. This chain links TRBV3-1 with TRBJ2-1; D is unresolved. CDR3 length: 14 amino acids. Looked up from germline, CDR1 is LGHDT and CDR2 is YNNKEL (reference sequence). The V end lost 5 bases, the J end lost 5 bases, and 13 bases lay between the germline ends. The CDR3 region is CASSSHSGHNEQFF. In nucleotides, the CDR3 is TGTGCCAGCAGCTCCCACTCCGGGCACAATGAGCAGTTCTTC.

Points on this clonotype: Since a much larger clone is just one base distant, this may be a read error. CDR3 residues: CASHPRGLTEAFF. In DNA, the CDR3 is TGTGCCAGCCACCCTCGGGGGCTCACTGAAGCTTTCTTT. The chain is built from TRBV12-3 or TRBV12-4 and TRBJ1-1; perhaps TRBD1 as D (6 bases). CDR3 length: 13 amino acids. Trimming took 8 bases from V and 4 from J, leaving 14 bases between them.

The J gene is TRBJ2-5, the V gene TRBV7-9; D might be TRBD1 or TRBD2, each matching 6 bases. Germline CDR1 is SEHNR and CDR2 is FQNEAQ (reference sequence). There are 15 residues in the CDR3. Trimming pared 5 bases from V and 4 bases from J, leaving 17 bases between. This CDR3 is CASSHSGGGGETQYF. CDR3 bases: TGTGCCAGCAGCCACAGTGGCGGAGGGGGAGAGACCCAGTACTTC.

This clonotype showed up just a few times. CDR3 sequence: CASSLGFGTGELGNTEAFF. The CDR3, as DNA: TGTGCCAGCAGCTTAGGATTCGGGACAGGGGAGTTGGGGAACACTGAAGCTTTCTTT. The V and J genes are TRBV7-9 and TRBJ1-1, with 10 bases fitting TRBD1. V shed 1 base, J shed 1 base, and the junction held 12 bases outside the gene matches. The CDR3 runs 19 residues. Looked up from germline, CDR1 is SEHNR and CDR2 is FQNEAQ (reference sequence).

This rearrangement joins TRBV27 to TRBJ1-1, with TRBD1 matching over 9 bases. CDR3 length: 15 residues. CDR1 MNHEY and CDR2 SMNVEV come from the germline V gene (reference sequence). Losses at the gene ends were 10 bases for V and 0 bases for J; bases not matched to a gene: 9. This CDR3 reads CATLGQGTLNTEAFF. DNA of the CDR3: TGTGCCACCCTCGGACAGGGGACTTTGAACACTGAAGCTTTCTTT.

Ten or more counts support this clonotype. The J gene is TRBJ2-1, the V gene TRBV24-1; TRBD2 agrees at 9 bases. Germline loops: CDR1 KGHDR, CDR2 SFDVKD. The trim removed 1 base at V and 4 bases at J, leaving 1 base unmatched. This CDR3 has 15 residues. Written as DNA, the CDR3 is TGTGCCACCAGTGATTTAACTAGCGGGTACAATGAGCAGTTCTTC. Its protein is CATSDLTSGYNEQFF.

This clonotype was observed a handful of times. The chain has TRBV6-1 and TRBJ2-3; 10 nucleotides agree with TRBD2. CDR1 and CDR2 from the germline V gene are MNHNS and SASEGT. The CDR3 consists of 15 residues. V was pared by 7 bases and J by 0 bases, with 4 bases of the junction left unmatched. CDR3 nucleotides: TGTGCCAGCACCCTACTAGCGGGGAGCACAGATACGCAGTATTTT. This translates into CASTLLAGSTDTQYF.

Only a few counts were recorded for this clonotype. The gene calls are TRBV6-1 and TRBJ1-2; weak D call: TRBD1 (5 bases). Trimming left V 3 bases short and J 8 bases short, with 16 bases between. The CDR3 covers 14 residues. Germline assignment: CDR1 MNHNS and CDR2 SASEGT. DNA of the CDR3: TGTGCCAGCAGTGAGGAGGGACCCCTTGGAGGCTACACCTTC. Translated: CASSEEGPLGGYTF.

The rearrangement uses TRBV5-1 and TRBJ1-4, with D perhaps TRBD1 (5 bases). CDR1 and CDR2 from the germline V gene are SGHRS and YFSETQ. The V end lost 3 bases, the J end lost 5 bases, and 14 bases lay between the germline ends. The CDR3 is 15 amino acids. CDR3: CASSSGEGRNEKLFF. The CDR3 nucleotides are TGCGCCAGCAGCTCGGGCGAGGGGAGGAATGAAAAACTGTTTTTT.

The chain uses TRBV6-1 and TRBJ2-7, with TRBD2 matching 9 bases. After removal of 6 bases from V and 2 bases from J, the junction contained 8 bases not matched to a gene. Germline CDR1 reads MNHNS; CDR2 reads SASEGT. The CDR3 is 15 amino acids. The CDR3 bases are TGTGCCAGCAGCGAAAGCGGGAGGTCCCCCTACGAGCAGTACTTC. It is translated as CASSESGRSPYEQYF.

This clonotype was detected a few times. The junction differs from germline at one of its ends, possibly a read error. This chain joins TRBV3-1 and TRBJ2-7; the D is unclear. The CDR3 has 13 residues. Germline-derived CDR1 and CDR2 are LGHDT and YNNKEL (reference sequence). The CDR3 nucleotides are TGCGCCAGCAGCCAAGTTGTAAGACCCGAGCAGTACTTC. Its translation is CASSQVVRPEQYF.